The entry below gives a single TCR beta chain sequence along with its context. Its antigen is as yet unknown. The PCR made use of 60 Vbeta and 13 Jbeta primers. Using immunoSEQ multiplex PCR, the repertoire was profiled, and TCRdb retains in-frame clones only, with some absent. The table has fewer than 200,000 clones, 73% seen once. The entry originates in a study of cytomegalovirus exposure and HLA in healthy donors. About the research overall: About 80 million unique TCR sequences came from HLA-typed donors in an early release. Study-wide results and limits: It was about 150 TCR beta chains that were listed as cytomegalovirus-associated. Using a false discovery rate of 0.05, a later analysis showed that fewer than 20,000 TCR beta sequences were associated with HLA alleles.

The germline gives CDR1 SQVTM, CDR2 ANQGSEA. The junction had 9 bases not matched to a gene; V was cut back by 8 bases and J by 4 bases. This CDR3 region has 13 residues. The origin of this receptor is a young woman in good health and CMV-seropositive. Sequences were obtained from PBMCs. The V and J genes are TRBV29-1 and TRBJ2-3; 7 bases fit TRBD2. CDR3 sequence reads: CSTTGGNADTQYF. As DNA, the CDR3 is TGCAGCACCACCGGGGGGAACGCAGATACGCAGTATTTT.